The 18 T cell receptor beta chains listed next were all sequenced from one sample in a study of tumor-infiltrating lymphocytes in primary liver carcinoma. From approximately 450 ng total RNA, TCR beta cDNA was generated with a primer in the constant region. Employing slightly modified ARM-PCR, three nested multiplex PCR rounds were run, and these gave rise to the TCR beta libraries. Two initial PCR rounds of roughly 10 cycles each paired TRBV1-TRBV30 forward primers with a C-beta reverse primer. From the multiplex PCR reads, TCRdb called clonotypes with MiXCR, one entry per CDR3 protein. There are about 120,000 distinct CDR3 sequences in the sample; about two thirds occur only once, and 8.1% lies in the top ten. Co-extracted RNA and DNA came from roughly 20-30 mg of unsorted bulk tissue. Sequenced input: tumor-adjacent normal liver tissue. These receptors all come from an older woman with primary liver carcinoma and hepatitis B virus infection.

This clonotype appeared once. The chain joins TRBV11-2 to TRBJ2-7; TRBD1 is a possible D gene (5 bases). Trimming left V 1 base short and J 7 bases short, with 17 bases between. Germline loops: CDR1 SGHAT, CDR2 FQNNGV. CDR3 length: 15 amino acids. The CDR3 is CASSLAQEWVYEQYF. CDR3 coding DNA: TGTGCCAGCAGCTTAGCACAGGAATGGGTCTATGAGCAGTACTTC.

This clonotype was recorded at least ten times. The CDR3 DNA is TGTGCCAGCAGCTCTGGTACAGATACGCAGTATTTT. This encodes CASSSGTDTQYF. The rearrangement joins TRBV5-6 to TRBJ2-3; D remains unclear. The CDR3 totals 12 residues. Trimming removed 3 bases from V and 3 bases from J, with 5 bases in between. Looked up from germline, CDR1 is SGHDT and CDR2 is YYEEEE.

As for this clonotype: This may be a read error, as it is one base from a much larger clone. This chain joins TRBV7-8 and TRBJ2-3; no clear D. Germline lookup yields CDR1 SGHVS and CDR2 FQNEAQ. The CDR3 contains 15 residues. CDR3 in amino acids: CASSRDLGGTDTHYF. CDR3 DNA sequence: TGTGCCAGCAGCCGCGACTTGGGCGGCACAGATACGCATTATTTT.

About this clonotype: The junction departs from the called germline gene at one end, perhaps through a read error. The chain uses TRBV12-3 or TRBV12-4 and TRBJ1-5; D remains ambiguous. This CDR3 spans 15 amino acids. The CDR3 reads CTSSGDIYSNQHQHF. CDR3 in DNA: TGTACCAGCAGCGGGGATATTTATAGCAATCAGCACCAGCATTTT.

This clonotype turned up a few times. This rearrangement joins TRBV18 to TRBJ2-1; D is possibly TRBD1 (5 bases). The ends were cut back, 3 bases at V and 10 bases at J, with 13 bases in the middle. This CDR3 contains 13 residues. Germline CDR1 KGHSH, CDR2 LQKENI. CDR3 protein: CASSPGQGDEQFF. CDR3 coding DNA: TGTGCCAGCTCACCTGGCCAGGGCGACGAGCAGTTCTTC.

The V gene is TRBV6-2 or TRBV6-3, the J gene TRBJ2-7; D uncertain. CDR1 MNHEY and CDR2 SVGEGT come from the germline V gene. This CDR3 spans 13 amino acids. CDR3 in DNA: TGTGTCAGTAGTTACCAATTCCTACGCGAGCAGTACTTC. It translates to CVSSYQFLREQYF.

The chain combines TRBV7-9 with TRBJ1-1; a weak D match, TRBD1 (6 bases). The germline V gene has CDR1 SEHNR and CDR2 FQNEAQ (reference sequence). With 5 bases removed from V and 7 bases from J, the gap between germline ends came to 20 bases. This CDR3 is 15 amino acids long. CDR3 coding DNA: TGTGCCAGCAGCCCCCCGACAGGCTCTAACTGTGAAGCTTTCTTT. It encodes CASSPPTGSNCEAFF. Together with reference TRBV7-9 and TRBJ1-1, the CDR3 gives the full variable domain: DTGVSQNPRHKITKRGQNVTFRCDPISEHNRLYWYRQTLGQGPEFLTYFQNEAQLEKSRLLSDRFSAERPKGSFSTLEIQRTEQGDSAMYLCASSPPTGSNCEAFFGQGTRLTVV.

This clonotype was detected ten times or more. The gene calls are TRBV4-1 and TRBJ1-2, with a weak D call TRBD1 (6 bases). CDR1 is MGHRA and CDR2 is YSYEKL in the germline V gene. V was trimmed by 2 bases and J by 3 bases, leaving 13 bases between them. The CDR3 runs to 15 residues. The DNA for the CDR3 is TGCGCCAGCAGCCAATCCACAGGGATTTACTATGGCTACACCTTC. Protein product: CASSQSTGIYYGYTF.

This clonotype was seen many times. This sequence joins TRBV29-1 and TRBJ2-5, with D perhaps matching TRBD1 (6 bases). V was clipped by 4 bases and J by 0 bases, with 9 bases between them. The CDR3 length is 13 residues. The germline V gene encodes CDR1 SQVTM and CDR2 ANQGSEA. The CDR3 DNA reads as TGCAGCGTTGCGAGGGGGTACCAAGAGACCCAGTACTTC. Protein sequence: CSVARGYQETQYF.

Worth noting for this clonotype: The junction departs from germline at one end; a sequencing error may be responsible. V usage is TRBV7-9 and J usage is TRBJ2-3; D is possibly TRBD1 (6 bases). The CDR3 has 16 residues. Germline lookup yields CDR1 SEHNR and CDR2 FQNEAQ (reference sequence). CDR3 in DNA: TGTGTCAGCAGCCCCCCCCCAGGGGAGTCCACAGATACGCAGTATTTT. It translates to CVSSPPPGESTDTQYF. Full variable domain (remainder filled in from reference TRBV7-9 and TRBJ2-3): DTGVSQNPRHKITKRGQNVTFRCDPISEHNRLYWYRQTLGQGPEFLTYFQNEAQLEKSRLLSDRFSAERPKGSFSTLEIQRTEQGDSAMYLCVSSPPPGESTDTQYFGPGTRLTVL.

About this clonotype itself: A junction end diverges from the germline sequence, so it may reflect a read error. The genes are TRBV7-9 and TRBJ1-1; TRBD1 might be the D (5 bases). Germline V gene sequence: CDR1 SEHNR, CDR2 FQNEAQ (reference sequence). The CDR3 runs to 15 residues. Here the CDR3 reads CASSLVVSGRTGAFF. As DNA, the CDR3 is TGTGCCAGCAGCTTAGTGGTCTCGGGGCGGACTGGAGCTTTCTTT.

This chain connects TRBV4-1 to TRBJ2-7; D might be TRBD1 or TRBD2, each matching 6 bases. The germline V and J ends were trimmed by 0 bases and 5 bases, with 14 bases remaining between them. Looked up from germline, CDR1 is MGHRA and CDR2 is YSYEKL. This CDR3 is built from 15 residues. The CDR3 sequence is CASSQDVRGRDEQYF. The CDR3 DNA sequence: TGCGCCAGCAGCCAAGATGTCCGGGGGCGCGACGAGCAGTACTTC.

This clonotype is medium-sized in the sample. The rearrangement uses TRBV11-1 and TRBJ2-1, with 7 bases that match TRBD1. The CDR3 loop spans 13 amino acids. Germline assignment: CDR1 SGHAT and CDR2 FQDESV (reference sequence). Trimming cost V 6 bases and J 9 bases; bases outside gene matches: 8. CDR3 nucleotides: TGTGCCAGCAGGTCATCAGGGGGAAGTGAGCAGTTCTTC. This codes for CASRSSGGSEQFF. Filled out from reference TRBV11-1 and TRBJ2-1, the complete variable domain reads EAEVAQSPRYKITEKSQAVAFWCDPISGHATLYWYRQILGQGPELLVQFQDESVVDDSQLPKDRFSAERLKGVDSTLKIQPAELGDSAMYLCASRSSGGSEQFFGPGTRLTVL.

This clonotype was seen only once. Given a much more abundant clone one base away, this may be a read error. This CDR3 reads CASRPQGGFNSPFHF. CDR3 DNA: TGTGCCAGCAGGCCACAGGGAGGTTTTAATTCACCCTTCCACTTT. This chain links TRBV12-3 or TRBV12-4 with TRBJ1-6; D perhaps matches TRBD1 (6 bases). CDR3 size: 15 residues.

A note on this clonotype: The junction shows a germline mismatch at one end, possibly a read error. V usage is TRBV20-1 and J usage is TRBJ1-5, with no clear D. CDR1 is DFQATT, CDR2 SNEGSKA, per germline (reference sequence). The CDR3 runs 14 residues. The CDR3 is CSASGRLPNQPLHF. CDR3 in DNA: TGCAGTGCTAGTGGGCGGCTGCCCAATCAGCCCCTGCATTTT.

On this clonotype itself: At one boundary the junction diverges from the germline segment, which might be a read error. This chain joins TRBV10-3 and TRBJ1-6; weak D call: TRBD1 (5 bases). Looked up from germline, CDR1 is ENHRY and CDR2 is SYGVKD. This CDR3 comprises 16 residues. This chain's CDR3 is CTIKRDGIGANSPLHF. The CDR3 bases are TGTACCATCAAAAGGGACGGTATAGGCGCAAATTCACCCCTCCACTTT.

As to this clonotype: A read error is likely, as this CDR3 ends without the conserved phenylalanine or tryptophan. The limits of the CDR3 on the DNA are not certain, so only TCRdb's listed CDR3 is given. This sequence joins TRBV12-3 or TRBV12-4 and TRBJ1-6. The CDR3 is made up of 15 amino acids, end residues included. The CDR3 sequence: CASSPEGSYNSPLHS.

The chain couples TRBV28 to TRBJ1-4, with a tentative D call TRBD1 (5 bases). The CDR3 extends over 17 amino acids. Trimming stripped 5 bases from V and 7 bases from J, with 23 bases between. The germline V gene has CDR1 MDHEN and CDR2 SYDVKM. CDR3: CASSGGDKGAFSEKLFF. The CDR3 DNA reads as TGTGCCAGCAGTGGGGGAGACAAGGGTGCCTTCTCTGAAAAACTGTTTTTT. Combining the CDR3 with reference TRBV28 and TRBJ1-4 gives the whole variable domain DVKVTQSSRYLVKRTGEKVFLECVQDMDHENMFWYRQDPGLGLRLIYFSYDVKMKEKGDIPEGYSVSREKKERFSLILESASTNQTSMYLCASSGGDKGAFSEKLFFGSGTQLSVL.